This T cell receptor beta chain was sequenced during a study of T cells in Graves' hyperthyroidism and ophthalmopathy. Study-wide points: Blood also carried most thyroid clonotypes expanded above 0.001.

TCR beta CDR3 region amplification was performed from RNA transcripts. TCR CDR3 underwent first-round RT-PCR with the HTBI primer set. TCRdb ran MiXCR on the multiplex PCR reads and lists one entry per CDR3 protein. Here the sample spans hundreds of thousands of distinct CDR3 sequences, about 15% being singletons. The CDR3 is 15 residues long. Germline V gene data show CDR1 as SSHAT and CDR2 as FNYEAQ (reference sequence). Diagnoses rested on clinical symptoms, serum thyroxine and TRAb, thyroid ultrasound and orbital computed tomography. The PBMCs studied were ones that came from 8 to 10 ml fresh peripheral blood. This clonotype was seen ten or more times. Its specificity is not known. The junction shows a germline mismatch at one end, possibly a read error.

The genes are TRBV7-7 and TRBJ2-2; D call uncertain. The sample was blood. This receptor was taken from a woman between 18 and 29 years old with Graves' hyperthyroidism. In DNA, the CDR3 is TGTGCTAGCAGTGTATCTCCCGACTGGGGCGGGGAGCTGTTTTTT. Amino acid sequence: CASSVSPDWGGELFF.